This TCR beta chain stems from a study of CD8 T cells in Susac syndrome. As for the study in general: Within the sequenced group of Susac syndrome patients, roughly 6 showed active disease and 8 or 9 were in remission. When their blood was taken, the Susac syndrome patients had either not yet had any therapy, were taking corticosteroids, or were taking intravenous immunoglobulin alone. The study's findings and limits: The CD4+ T cell repertoires of Susac syndrome were found to show no clonal expansion.

The CDR3 runs to 17 residues. CDR1 and CDR2 (germline): LNHNV, YYDKDF (reference sequence). V was clipped by 2 bases and J by 2 bases; unmatched bases: 3. With respect to this clonotype: Its target is not known.

Random hexamers primed reverse transcription of about 0.45 to 1 ug RNA. MiXCR, applied by TCRdb to the immunoSEQ multiplex PCR reads, yields one record per CDR3 protein. The sample holds some 200,000 distinct CDR3 sequences, 90% to 96% seen once. The sequenced sample consisted of CD4+ T cells from PBMCs. This TCR was sampled from a human donor with Susac syndrome. The chain is built from TRBV15 and TRBJ2-2; 12 nucleotides match TRBD1. The CDR3 sequence: CATSRTGTGGNTGELFF. CDR3 DNA: TGTGCCACCAGCAGAACCGGGACAGGGGGCAACACCGGGGAGCTGTTTTTT.